A single sample is the source of the 20 T cell receptor beta chains below, sequenced in a study of beta chain features in type 1 diabetes. What was sequenced were expressed TCRB transcripts, since all of the isolated RNA had been reverse transcribed. Measured with immunoSEQ multiplex PCR; TCRdb has only the in-frame clones, and not every one. The top ten clones hold around 0.065% of a sample with 450,000 to 600,000 clones, approximately 31% of them seen once. Sequencing input: naive CD4+ T cells from blood. These receptors originate from a man aged 18 to 29 in good health.

The chain combines TRBV25-1 with TRBJ1-2; D not resolved. The CDR3 is made up of 14 amino acids. V dropped 2 bases and J dropped 9 bases, with 16 bases sitting between them. CDR1 and CDR2 from the germline V gene are MGHDK and SYGVNS. CDR3 sequence: CASSENARRWSYTF. CDR3 nucleotide sequence: TGTGCCAGCAGTGAAAACGCCCGACGTTGGAGCTACACCTTC.

This rearrangement joins TRBV25-1 to TRBJ2-6; D is uncertain. The CDR3 is 16 amino acids. The V gene's germline CDR1 is MGHDK and CDR2 SYGVNS. The ends were cut back, 3 bases at V and 1 base at J, with 10 bases in the middle. As DNA, the CDR3 is TGTGCCAGCAGTGAGTATGCGCATTCTGGGGCCAACGTCCTGACTTTC. Translating gives CASSEYAHSGANVLTF.

This chain connects TRBV7-9 to TRBJ2-1; D perhaps matches TRBD1 (6 bases). In germline, CDR1 is SEHNR, CDR2 FQNEAQ (reference sequence). The CDR3 is made up of 14 amino acids. V lost 6 bases and J 10 bases, leaving 19 bases between the germline ends. The CDR3 DNA is TGTGCCAGCAGGCCAAACGGTAGGACAGAGGAGCAGTTCTTC. Protein: CASRPNGRTEEQFF.

The J gene is TRBJ2-5, the V gene TRBV28; D not resolved. The V gene lost 5 bases and the J gene lost 2 bases, with 9 bases spanning the gap. CDR1 and CDR2 (germline): MDHEN, SYDVKM. This CDR3 region has 13 residues. CDR3 bases: TGTGCCAGCAGTACCCAAGCGCAAGAGACCCAGTACTTC. It encodes CASSTQAQETQYF.

This clone has just a few counts. V gene TRBV7-8 combines with J gene TRBJ2-7, with 7 nucleotides matching TRBD2. V dropped 7 bases and J dropped 7; count of bases not matched to a gene: 13. Germline CDR1 reads SGHVS; CDR2 reads FQNEAQ. There are 14 residues in the CDR3. The CDR3 DNA follows: TGTGCCAGCACTATAATAGCGGGTACCCTGGAGCAGTACTTC. It codes for CASTIIAGTLEQYF.

This chain uses TRBV7-9 with TRBJ2-2; D gene ambiguous. In germline, CDR1 is SEHNR, CDR2 FQNEAQ (reference sequence). The germline V and J ends were trimmed by 5 bases and 7 bases, with 14 bases remaining between them. This CDR3 comprises 14 residues. CDR3 region: CASSAFTASGELFF. DNA for the CDR3: TGTGCCAGCAGCGCTTTTACAGCGAGCGGGGAGCTGTTTTTT.

In its sample, this clone was seen a few times. V gene TRBV25-1 combines with J gene TRBJ2-7; 7 bases map to TRBD2. Looked up from germline, CDR1 is MGHDK and CDR2 is SYGVNS. The CDR3 length is 14 residues. J gave up 2 bases and V 5 bases, and 6 bases lay outside the gene matches. Here the CDR3 DNA reads TGTGCCAGCAGTCCGGGACTACCCCCCTACGAGCAGTACTTC. It translates to CASSPGLPPYEQYF.

In regard to this clone: Other DNA sequences in this specimen translate into the identical CDR3. The chain combines TRBV27 with TRBJ2-3; 9 bases fit TRBD1. This CDR3 has 14 amino acids. V was clipped by 3 bases and J by 5 bases; unmatched bases: 3. Germline assignment: CDR1 MNHEY and CDR2 SMNVEV (reference sequence). In nucleotides, the CDR3 is TGTGCCAGCAGTTTGGGACAGGGTGGAGATACGCAGTATTTT. It is translated as CASSLGQGGDTQYF.

The chain links TRBV7-3 to TRBJ2-7, with D possibly being TRBD1 or TRBD2 (5 bases each). The V gene lost 5 bases and the J gene lost 5 bases, with 19 bases spanning the gap. The CDR3 length is 15 residues. Per the germline V gene, CDR1 is SGHTA and CDR2 is FQGTGA. The CDR3 sequence: CASSLEGLGFHEQYF. The CDR3 nucleotides read TGTGCCAGCAGCCTTGAGGGGCTGGGGTTCCACGAGCAGTACTTC.

The table lists this clone with a few counts. The DNA for the CDR3 is TGTGCCACGATGGTCGGAGCCACTGAAGCTTTCTTT. Translation: CATMVGATEAFF. J is TRBJ1-1 and V is TRBV10-3; D remains ambiguous. Deletions cut 10 bases from V and 4 bases from J, with 13 bases between. This CDR3 is built from 12 residues. Germline CDR1 is ENHRY and CDR2 is SYGVKD.

The rearrangement links TRBV29-1 to TRBJ2-2; no clear D gene. CDR3 length equals 15 residues. Trimming left V 4 bases short and J 0 bases short, with 12 bases between. CDR1 SQVTM and CDR2 ANQGSEA come from the germline V gene. The CDR3 here is CSVGRQVTNTGELFF. Here the CDR3 DNA reads TGCAGCGTTGGTAGGCAGGTGACGAACACCGGGGAGCTGTTTTTT.

Remarks on this clone: This CDR3 is also generated by other DNA sequences in the sample. The chain carries TRBV7-9 and TRBJ2-2; D is ambiguous. The CDR3 sequence is 12 residues long. CDR1 is SEHNR, CDR2 FQNEAQ, per germline (reference sequence). V lost 5 bases and J 3 bases, leaving 4 bases between the germline ends. This CDR3 is CASSLDTGELFF. CDR3 DNA: TGTGCCAGCAGCCTGGACACCGGGGAGCTGTTTTTT.

This clone came up a few times. The J gene is TRBJ1-1, the V gene TRBV29-1; D uncertain. V was clipped by 3 bases and J by 7 bases, with 15 bases between them. The CDR3 spans 13 residues. CDR1 is SQVTM, CDR2 ANQGSEA, per germline. CDR3 DNA: TGCAGCGTTGACACGGGATTCGTTGGTGAAGCTTTCTTT. It specifies CSVDTGFVGEAFF. Drawing the rest from reference TRBV29-1 and TRBJ1-1, the complete variable domain is SAVISQKPSRDICQRGTSLTIQCQVDSQVTMMFWYRQQPGQSLTLIATANQGSEATYESGFVIDKFPISRPNLTFSTLTVSNMSPEDSSIYLCSVDTGFVGEAFFGQGTRLTVV.

The rearrangement joins TRBV5-6 to TRBJ2-1, with TRBD1 identical over 7 bases. Per the germline V gene, CDR1 is SGHDT and CDR2 is YYEEEE. V shed 4 bases, J shed 4 bases, and the junction held 17 bases outside the gene matches. CDR3 length: 18 amino acids. CDR3 loop: CASSPDMGGGQLYNEQFF. The DNA of the CDR3 is TGTGCCAGCAGCCCCGACATGGGTGGGGGACAGCTATACAATGAGCAGTTCTTC.

The chain carries TRBV5-1 and TRBJ2-3, with 7 bases aligning to TRBD2. With 5 bases clipped from V and 0 bases from J, the junction kept 3 bases outside the gene matches. The germline V gene encodes CDR1 SGHRS and CDR2 YFSETQ. The CDR3 totals 14 residues. CDR3 amino acids: CASRQAGSTDTQYF. In nucleotides, the CDR3 is TGCGCCAGCAGACAAGCGGGGAGCACAGATACGCAGTATTTT.

The chain recombines TRBV7-7 with TRBJ2-5, with D possibly being TRBD2 (6 bases). Deletions cut 3 bases from V and 1 base from J, with 12 bases between. The germline gives CDR1 SSHAT, CDR2 FNYEAQ (reference sequence). The CDR3 consists of 15 residues. The CDR3 DNA reads TGTGCCAGCAGCTTCGGGGGAGGCGCCCAAGAGACCCAGTACTTC. Amino acids: CASSFGGGAQETQYF.

About this clone itself: The same CDR3 is also encoded by other DNA sequences in this sample. The chain recombines TRBV7-9 with TRBJ2-7, with D uncertain. The CDR3 has 11 amino acids. In germline, CDR1 is SEHNR, CDR2 FQNEAQ (reference sequence). V dropped 1 base and J dropped 3 bases, with 1 base sitting between them. Written as DNA, the CDR3 is TGTGCCAGCAGCTTAGTCTACGAGCAGTACTTC. Translated: CASSLVYEQYF.

The chain employs TRBV19 and TRBJ1-1, with TRBD1 as a possible D gene (5 bases). This CDR3 contains 13 residues. Germline V gives CDR1 LNHDA, CDR2 SQIVND (reference sequence). V was pared by 5 bases and J by 2 bases, with 9 bases between. The CDR3 loop reads CASSLTVNTEAFF. In nucleotides, the CDR3 is TGTGCCAGTAGTCTGACAGTCAACACTGAAGCTTTCTTT. Full variable domain (rest looked up from reference TRBV19 and TRBJ1-1): DGGITQSPKYLFRKEGQNVTLSCEQNLNHDAMYWYRQDPGQGLRLIYYSQIVNDFQKGDIAEGYSVSREKKESFPLTVTSAQKNPTAFYLCASSLTVNTEAFFGQGTRLTVV.

Only a few counts were recorded for this clone. Written as DNA, the CDR3 is TGTGCCTGGAGTGTAGGGGGGCCTTCAGCTTTCTTT. Its translation: CAWSVGGPSAFF. The chain employs TRBV30 and TRBJ1-1; a weak D match, TRBD1 (6 bases). Germline V gene lookup returns CDR1 GTSNPN and CDR2 SVGIG (reference sequence). This CDR3 has 12 amino acids. Trimming shortened V by 0 bases and J by 10 bases, and 12 bases separated the two germline ends.

The rearrangement joins TRBV6-5 to TRBJ2-5; 14 bases are a match to TRBD2. The CDR3 runs to 15 residues. The V gene's germline CDR1 is MNHEY and CDR2 SVGAGI. V was pared by 6 bases and J by 5 bases, with 5 bases of the junction left unmatched. The CDR3 is CASSRLAGGLETQYF. The DNA for the CDR3 is TGTGCCAGCAGCCGACTAGCGGGAGGGCTCGAGACCCAGTACTTC.